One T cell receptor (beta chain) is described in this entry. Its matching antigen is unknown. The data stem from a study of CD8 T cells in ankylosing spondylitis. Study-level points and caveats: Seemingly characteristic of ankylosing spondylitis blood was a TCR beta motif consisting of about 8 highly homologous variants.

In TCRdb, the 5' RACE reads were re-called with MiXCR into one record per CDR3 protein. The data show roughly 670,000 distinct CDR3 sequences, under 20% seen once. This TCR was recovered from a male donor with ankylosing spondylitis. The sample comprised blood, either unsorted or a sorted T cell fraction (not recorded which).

The CDR3 nucleotides are TGCAGTGCTGTGGGCATCTATAATTCACCCCTCCACTTT. Encoded protein: CSAVGIYNSPLHF. The chain joins TRBV20-1 to TRBJ1-6; no reliable D call. Trimming removed 5 bases at V and 3 bases at J, with 8 bases between. Germline V CDR1 and CDR2: DFQATT, SNEGSKA (reference sequence). The CDR3 runs to 13 residues.